Below, 26 T cell receptor beta chains from the same sample are listed, as sequenced in a study of identifying expanded T cells in peripheral blood. Profiled with immunoSEQ multiplex PCR; TCRdb holds only in-frame clones, not every one. This table holds 55,000 to 75,000 clones, approximately 87% found once. Material for sequencing was blood. The receptors shown here come from a person between 18 and 75 years old in good health.

The chain has TRBV6-6 and TRBJ2-5; unclear D gene. Trimming pared 0 bases from V and 4 bases from J, leaving 9 bases between. The germline gives CDR1 MNHNY, CDR2 SVGAGI (reference sequence). CDR3 length: 14 amino acids. CDR3 residues: CASSYSSEAETQYF. DNA for the CDR3: TGTGCCAGCAGTTACTCGAGCGAGGCAGAGACCCAGTACTTC.

V and J are TRBV10-1 and TRBJ1-1; the D gene is possibly TRBD1 (6 bases). This CDR3 comprises 15 residues. Germline loops: CDR1 WNHNN, CDR2 SYGVQD (reference sequence). V shed 0 bases and J shed 5 bases, with 13 bases lying between them. CDR3: CASSESTQGRTEAFF. The CDR3 DNA follows: TGCGCCAGCAGTGAGTCGACGCAGGGGAGAACTGAAGCTTTCTTT.

The chain combines TRBV7-8 with TRBJ1-4; 7 bases map to TRBD1. The V gene end was trimmed by 2 bases and the J gene end by 3 bases; junction bases not matched to a gene: 3. This CDR3 spans 15 amino acids. Looked up from germline, CDR1 is SGHVS and CDR2 is FQNEAQ. The CDR3 sequence: CASSLTQGPNEKLFF. For the CDR3, the DNA is TGTGCCAGCAGCTTAACACAGGGGCCTAATGAAAAACTGTTTTTT.

In this sample, this clone turned up once. The chain links TRBV4-1 to TRBJ2-1; D may be TRBD2 (6 bases). CDR1 MGHRA and CDR2 YSYEKL come from the germline V gene. This CDR3 has 13 residues. Trimming stripped 0 bases from V and 8 bases from J, with 8 bases between. The CDR3 nucleotides read TGCGCCAGCAGCCAAGACCCTAGCGATGAGCAGTTCTTC. Its translation: CASSQDPSDEQFF.

CDR3 nucleotides: TGTGCCAGCAGCTCTCAGGGGACCTATGGCTACACCTTC. This encodes CASSSQGTYGYTF. This chain uses TRBV7-9 with TRBJ1-2, with D perhaps TRBD1 (6 bases). V was pared by 4 bases and J by 4 bases, with 10 bases between. Germline assignment: CDR1 SEHNR and CDR2 FQNEAQ (reference sequence). CDR3 length: 13 amino acids.

Concerning this clone: This CDR3 is also generated by other DNA sequences in the sample. The chain combines TRBV6-4 with TRBJ2-1, with TRBD2 as a possible D gene (5 bases). Trimming removed 0 bases from V and 0 bases from J, with 6 bases in between. The germline V gene has CDR1 MRHNA and CDR2 SNTAGT. The CDR3 is made up of 15 amino acids. In DNA, the CDR3 is TGTGCCAGCAGTGACTCGAGCGGCTCCTACAATGAGCAGTTCTTC. Its protein is CASSDSSGSYNEQFF.

J is TRBJ2-1 and V is TRBV9; 12 positions match TRBD2. This CDR3 has 14 residues. Germline CDR1 SGDLS, CDR2 YYNGEE. The junction had 0 bases not matched to a gene; V was cut back by 4 bases and J by 4 bases. CDR3 nucleotide sequence: TGTGCCAGCAGCCTAGCGGGAGGGTACAATGAGCAGTTCTTC. It specifies CASSLAGGYNEQFF.

The gene calls are TRBV7-3 and TRBJ2-3, with TRBD2 identical over 8 bases. The CDR3 has 16 residues. V lost 0 bases, J lost 1 base, and 3 bases stayed unmatched. CDR1 is SGHTA, CDR2 FQGTGA, per germline. CDR3 in amino acids: CASSLTPTSGTDTQYF. The CDR3, as DNA: TGTGCCAGCAGCTTAACACCGACTAGCGGCACAGATACGCAGTATTTT.

This clone was seen once. The CDR3 nucleotides read TGCGCCAGCAGCCAAGTGTCTGCGGGGTATCAGCCCCAGCATTTT. Translated: CASSQVSAGYQPQHF. The rearrangement joins TRBV4-1 to TRBJ1-5, with D unclear. CDR1 MGHRA and CDR2 YSYEKL come from the germline V gene. This CDR3 spans 15 amino acids. The V gene lost 1 base and the J gene lost 5 bases, with 12 bases spanning the gap.

The genes are TRBV18 and TRBJ1-5; no firm D call. In germline, CDR1 is KGHSH, CDR2 LQKENI. The V end lost 2 bases, the J end lost 0 bases, and 11 bases lay between the germline ends. The CDR3 contains 16 residues. The CDR3 sequence is CASSPLGRSSNQPQHF. CDR3 nucleotide sequence: TGTGCCAGCTCACCATTAGGACGGAGTAGCAATCAGCCCCAGCATTTT. The entire variable domain, with the rest obtained from reference TRBV18 and TRBJ1-5, is as follows: NAGVMQNPRHLVRRRGQEARLRCSPMKGHSHVYWYRQLPEEGLKFMVYLQKENIIDESGMPKERFSAEFPKEGPSILRIQQVVRGDSAAYFCASSPLGRSSNQPQHFGDGTRLSIL.

This clone has a handful of counts. The chain links TRBV6-1 to TRBJ2-3; possibly TRBD1 or TRBD2 for D (5 bases each). This CDR3 comprises 13 residues. Germline V gene sequence: CDR1 MNHNS, CDR2 SASEGT. The germline V and J ends were trimmed by 7 bases and 2 bases, with 10 bases remaining between them. CDR3 nucleotide sequence: TGTGCCAGCAATCAGGGAGCCACAGATACGCAGTATTTT. It is translated as CASNQGATDTQYF.

The V gene is TRBV9, the J gene TRBJ2-5; 15 bases fit TRBD2. V trimming: 3 bases; J trimming: 7 bases; junction bases outside the gene matches: 4. Germline values: CDR1 SGDLS, CDR2 YYNGEE. This CDR3 region has 15 residues. CDR3 bases: TGTGCCAGCAGCGCCCAGGGACTAGCGGGGGGGACCCAGTACTTC. Protein sequence: CASSAQGLAGGTQYF.

The chain has TRBV30 and TRBJ1-2; 9 nucleotides agree with TRBD1. Germline-derived CDR1 and CDR2 are GTSNPN and SVGIG (reference sequence). Trimming cost V 4 bases and J 4 bases; bases outside gene matches: 7. This CDR3 is built from 14 residues. CDR3 protein: CAWTRTGAPYGYTF. As DNA, the CDR3 is TGTGCCTGGACCCGGACAGGGGCCCCCTATGGCTACACCTTC.

The chain joins TRBV5-6 to TRBJ2-2, with TRBD1 matching 7 bases. Germline trimming cut 0 bases from V and 6 bases from J; bases unmatched to any gene: 5. The CDR3 has 15 amino acids. The V gene's germline CDR1 is SGHDT and CDR2 YYEEEE. Here the CDR3 reads CASSLGRGRAGELFF. The CDR3 nucleotides read TGTGCCAGCAGCTTGGGTAGGGGGCGAGCCGGGGAGCTGTTTTTT. The full variable domain, with the rest looked up from reference TRBV5-6 and TRBJ2-2, is DAGVTQSPTHLIKTRGQQVTLRCSPKSGHDTVSWYQQALGQGPQFIFQYYEEEERQRGNFPDRFSGHQFPNYSSELNVNALLLGDSALYLCASSLGRGRAGELFFGEGSRLTVL.

V usage is TRBV2 and J usage is TRBJ1-3; TRBD1 might be the D (6 bases). The CDR3 has 12 amino acids. Trimming stripped 7 bases from V and 8 bases from J, with 12 bases between. CDR1 is SNHLY and CDR2 is FYNNEI in the germline V gene. The CDR3 nucleotides are TGTGCCAGCAAAAATAGGGGGGACACCATATATTTT. Its protein is CASKNRGDTIYF.

The chain carries TRBV7-8 and TRBJ1-6; D is possibly TRBD1 (5 bases). With 1 base removed from V and 7 bases from J, the gap between germline ends came to 14 bases. The CDR3 covers 16 residues. Germline V gene lookup returns CDR1 SGHVS and CDR2 FQNEAQ. CDR3 DNA sequence: TGTGCCAGCAGCTTAGAGTCAGGGTTCGTCAATTCACCCCTCCACTTT. This sequence encodes CASSLESGFVNSPLHF.

The V and J genes are TRBV6-6 and TRBJ2-5; D ambiguous. The CDR3 spans 14 residues. The germline gives CDR1 MNHNY, CDR2 SVGAGI (reference sequence). The V end lost 6 bases, the J end lost 0 bases, and 11 bases lay between the germline ends. The CDR3 DNA is TGTGCCAGCAGGGAACACGGAGACCAAGAGACCCAGTACTTC. It yields the protein CASREHGDQETQYF.

In this sample, this clone turned up a few times. The chain is built from TRBV29-1 and TRBJ2-1, with 9 bases that match TRBD2. Germline values: CDR1 SQVTM, CDR2 ANQGSEA. V was pared by 4 bases and J by 8 bases, with 21 bases of the junction left unmatched. This CDR3 contains 18 residues. This CDR3 reads CSVASGGGASYLADEQFF. In DNA form, the CDR3 reads TGCAGCGTTGCCTCTGGCGGGGGGGCGTCGTACTTAGCCGATGAGCAGTTCTTC.

The chain couples TRBV4-1 to TRBJ1-6; 7 nucleotides agree with TRBD1. In germline, CDR1 is MGHRA, CDR2 YSYEKL. Unmatched junction bases numbered 10, after V lost 2 bases and J lost 9 bases. The CDR3 has 16 amino acids. This CDR3 reads CASSQLWQGETSPLHF. The CDR3 DNA follows: TGCGCCAGCAGCCAATTATGGCAGGGGGAAACTTCACCCCTCCACTTT.

This rearrangement joins TRBV18 to TRBJ2-3; 10 bases are shared with TRBD1. The CDR3 is 13 amino acids. CDR1 KGHSH and CDR2 LQKENI come from the germline V gene. After removal of 6 bases from V and 4 bases from J, the junction contained 1 base not matched to a gene. The CDR3 here is CASSGTGADTQYF. For the CDR3, the DNA is TGTGCCAGCTCCGGGACAGGGGCAGATACGCAGTATTTT.

The V gene is TRBV6-1, the J gene TRBJ2-2; TRBD2 is a possible D gene (6 bases). The CDR3 is made up of 15 amino acids. In germline, CDR1 is MNHNS, CDR2 SASEGT. The ends were cut back, 0 bases at V and 5 bases at J, with 10 bases in the middle. CDR3 amino acids: CASSEAPGGTGELFF. In nucleotides, the CDR3 is TGTGCCAGCAGTGAAGCTCCAGGAGGGACCGGGGAGCTGTTTTTT.

In this sample, this clone turned up once. This chain uses TRBV30 with TRBJ1-6; D not resolved. Deletions cut 2 bases from V and 4 bases from J, with 9 bases between. The CDR3 runs 14 residues. Germline V CDR1 and CDR2: GTSNPN, SVGIG (reference sequence). The CDR3 sequence is CAWSKGGYNSPLHF. The CDR3 nucleotides are TGTGCCTGGAGTAAGGGTGGATATAATTCACCCCTCCACTTT.

V gene TRBV5-4 combines with J gene TRBJ1-1; D gene unclear. CDR3 length: 13 residues. The germline gives CDR1 SGHNT, CDR2 YYREEE (reference sequence). Trimming stripped 0 bases from V and 5 bases from J, with 8 bases between. The CDR3 spells CASSLAPGTEAFF. CDR3 coding DNA: TGTGCCAGCAGCTTGGCCCCCGGAACTGAAGCTTTCTTT. The full variable domain, completed using reference TRBV5-4 and TRBJ1-1, is ETGVTQSPTHLIKTRGQQVTLRCSSQSGHNTVSWYQQALGQGPQFIFQYYREEENGRGNFPPRFSGLQFPNYSSELNVNALELDDSALYLCASSLAPGTEAFFGQGTRLTVV.

The chain uses TRBV7-9 and TRBJ2-4; D uncertain. The CDR3 has 11 amino acids. Germline CDR1 and CDR2: SEHNR and FQNEAQ (reference sequence). With 11 bases removed from V and 5 bases from J, the gap between germline ends came to 10 bases. The CDR3 here is CAATSENIQYF. The CDR3 bases are TGTGCCGCCACGAGCGAAAACATTCAGTACTTC.

The rearrangement joins TRBV18 to TRBJ1-1; 7 bases are a match to TRBD1. The CDR3 length is 15 residues. The trim removed 1 base at V and 0 bases at J, leaving 2 bases unmatched. The germline gives CDR1 KGHSH, CDR2 LQKENI. The CDR3 DNA sequence: TGTGCCAGCTCACCACGGGACAGAATGAACACTGAAGCTTTCTTT. Protein: CASSPRDRMNTEAFF.

The CDR3 here is CASSPAGASTDTQYF. The CDR3 region has the DNA TGTGCCAGCTCACCAGCGGGTGCTAGCACAGATACGCAGTATTTT. This chain uses TRBV18 with TRBJ2-3; perhaps TRBD2 as D (5 bases). CDR1 is KGHSH, CDR2 LQKENI, per germline. The V end was cut by 2 bases, the J end by 0 bases, with 9 bases between. This CDR3 spans 15 amino acids.